This T cell receptor (beta chain) was observed in a study of blood T cells in healthy people across ages. The germline V gene encodes CDR1 ENHRY and CDR2 SYGVKD. This CDR3 is built from 14 residues. Study results and limitations: It was held that the diversity estimates obtained from one million T cells were underestimates. Naive CD4+ cell counts and diversity both ran higher in long-lived than in aged donors.

Regarding this clonotype: Its target is not known.

For the second PCR, which ran for about 7 to 11 cycles, a sample-barcoded 5' primer and a J-beta primer mix were used. Each sample provided no less than 2.5 million CDR3-containing paired-end reads. One entry per CDR3 protein, called by TCRdb with MiXCR from the 5' RACE reads. The sample has about 780,000 distinct CDR3 sequences, 46% seen once. The source is a man at least 80 years old in good health. The specimen was blood. The chain uses TRBV10-3 and TRBJ2-4, with 11 bases lining up with TRBD2. The J call is doubtful: the DNA matches TRBJ2-5 better. The CDR3, as DNA: TGTGCCATCAGTGAAGGGACTAGCGGCGGGACCCAGTACTTC. It yields the protein CAISEGTSGGTQYF.